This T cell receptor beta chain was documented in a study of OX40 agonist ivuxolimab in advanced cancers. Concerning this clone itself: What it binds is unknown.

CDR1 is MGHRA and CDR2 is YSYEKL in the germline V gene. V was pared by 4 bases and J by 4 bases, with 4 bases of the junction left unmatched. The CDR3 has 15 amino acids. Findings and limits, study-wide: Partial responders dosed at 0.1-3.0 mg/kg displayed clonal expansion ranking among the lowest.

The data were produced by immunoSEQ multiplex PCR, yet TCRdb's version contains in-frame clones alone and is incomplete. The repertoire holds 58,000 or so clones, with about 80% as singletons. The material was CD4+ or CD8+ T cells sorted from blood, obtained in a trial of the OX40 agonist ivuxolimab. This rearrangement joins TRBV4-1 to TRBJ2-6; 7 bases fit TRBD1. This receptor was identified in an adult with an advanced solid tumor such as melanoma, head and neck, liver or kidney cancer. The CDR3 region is CASSRTGVGANVLTF. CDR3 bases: TGCGCCAGCAGCCGAACAGGGGTAGGGGCCAACGTCCTGACTTTC.